The rows below give T cell receptor beta chains drawn from one sample of a study of Ad26.COV2.S vaccination and SARS-CoV-2 variants. Measured with immunoSEQ multiplex PCR; TCRdb has only the in-frame clones, and not every one. In the table there are about 420,000 clones, more than 75% of which are singletons. This specimen consisted of peripheral blood, obtained in a trial of Ad26.COV2.S vaccine versus placebo. The receptor set was obtained from a person between 18 and 65 years old who received the Ad26.COV2.S COVID-19 vaccine or a placebo. Both conserved end residues are part of each CDR3. Each record gives: CDR3 DNA, CDR3 protein, clone size, J gene, D gene, V gene. D genes are given only for firm matches. Clone sizes are given selectively: once, few, many, or a class where the clone is expanded.

CDR3 DNA: TGTGCCAGCAGCGTAAACAGGGAAGGGGGCACTGAAGCTTTCTTT
CDR3 protein: CASSVNREGGTEAFF
clone size: NA
J gene: TRBJ1-1
D gene: NA
V gene: TRBV9

CDR3 DNA: TGTGCCAGCAGCTTAGAGGCCAGCCAAGAGACCCAGTACTTC
CDR3 protein: CASSLEASQETQYF
clone size: NA
J gene: TRBJ2-5
D gene: NA
V gene: TRBV11-2

CDR3 DNA: TGTGCCAGTAGTATAGAGCCCGGCTACGAGCAGTACTTC
CDR3 protein: CASSIEPGYEQYF
clone size: NA
J gene: TRBJ2-7
D gene: NA
V gene: TRBV19

CDR3 DNA: TGTGCCAGCAGCACCGACGGGAATGGTAATTCACCCCTCCACTTT
CDR3 protein: CASSTDGNGNSPLHF
clone size: NA
J gene: TRBJ1-6
D gene: NA
V gene: TRBV28

CDR3 DNA: TGTGCCAGCAGTCCTCCGGGACTAGCGCGGGGCTTCCAGCAGTACTTC
CDR3 protein: CASSPPGLARGFQQYF
clone size: NA
J gene: TRBJ2-7
D gene: TRBD2
V gene: TRBV7-9

CDR3 DNA: TGTGCCAGCAGACAGGGCACCGAAGGCTACACCTTC
CDR3 protein: CASRQGTEGYTF
clone size: NA
J gene: TRBJ1-2
D gene: NA
V gene: TRBV9

CDR3 DNA: TGTGCCAGCAGCTTAGTGGGCGGGACAGATCAGCCCCAGCATTTT
CDR3 protein: CASSLVGGTDQPQHF
clone size: NA
J gene: TRBJ1-5
D gene: TRBD1
V gene: TRBV7-8

CDR3 DNA: TGTGCCAGCAGCTCCAGTATGATGTCCCCAGGGGGCCGGAATGAGCAGTTCTTC
CDR3 protein: CASSSSMMSPGGRNEQFF
clone size: NA
J gene: TRBJ2-1
D gene: TRBD1
V gene: TRBV7-6

CDR3 DNA: TGTGCCAGCAGAGCAGGGGGTATGAACACTGAAGCTTTCTTT
CDR3 protein: CASRAGGMNTEAFF
clone size: NA
J gene: TRBJ1-1
D gene: TRBD1
V gene: TRBV6-5

CDR3 DNA: TGTGCCATCAGGGGGGACGGGACGATGCTGTTTTTT
CDR3 protein: CAIRGDGTMLFF
clone size: NA
J gene: TRBJ1-4
D gene: NA
V gene: TRBV10-3

CDR3 DNA: TGTGCCAGCAATGGACTAGCGGGGGGCACAGATACGCAGTATTTT
CDR3 protein: CASNGLAGGTDTQYF
clone size: NA
J gene: TRBJ2-3
D gene: TRBD2
V gene: TRBV27

CDR3 DNA: TGTGCCAGCAGCCAAGATCTGGTCACAGCGGGGGGGCCGGATACGCAGTATTTT
CDR3 protein: CASSQDLVTAGGPDTQYF
clone size: NA
J gene: TRBJ2-3
D gene: TRBD2
V gene: TRBV4-2

CDR3 DNA: TGCGCCAGCAGCCAGAAGCCGGGGTACGAGCAGTACTTC
CDR3 protein: CASSQKPGYEQYF
clone size: once
J gene: TRBJ2-7
D gene: NA
V gene: TRBV4-3

CDR3 DNA: TGTGCCAGCAGTGGACAGGGGCTCTCTGGAAACACCATATATTTT
CDR3 protein: CASSGQGLSGNTIYF
clone size: NA
J gene: TRBJ1-3
D gene: TRBD1
V gene: TRBV2

CDR3 DNA: TGTGCCTGGAGTGTACGGCTTAGCAATCAGCCCCAGCATTTT
CDR3 protein: CAWSVRLSNQPQHF
clone size: NA
J gene: TRBJ1-5
D gene: NA
V gene: TRBV30

CDR3 DNA: TGTGCCAGCAGCCCCCCTTGTAATAATGAAAAACTGTTTTTT
CDR3 protein: CASSPPCNNEKLFF
clone size: NA
J gene: TRBJ1-4
D gene: NA
V gene: TRBV21-1

CDR3 DNA: TGCGCCAGCAGTGAGTCACACCCCGGACAAAAAAACACTGAAGCTTTCTTT
CDR3 protein: CASSESHPGQKNTEAFF
clone size: NA
J gene: TRBJ1-1
D gene: NA
V gene: TRBV10-1

CDR3 DNA: TGCGCCAGCACACCAGGGGACAGGGACTCCTACGAGCAGTACTTC
CDR3 protein: CASTPGDRDSYEQYF
clone size: NA
J gene: TRBJ2-7
D gene: TRBD1
V gene: TRBV5-1

CDR3 DNA: TGTGCCAGCAGCCGGACAGCGTACGAGCAGTACTTC
CDR3 protein: CASSRTAYEQYF
clone size: NA
J gene: TRBJ2-7
D gene: NA
V gene: TRBV7-9

CDR3 DNA: TGTGCCAGTAGTATGGGGGCAGCGGGACGCACTATGGGCTCCTACAATGAGCAGTTCTTC
CDR3 protein: CASSMGAAGRTMGSYNEQFF
clone size: NA
J gene: TRBJ2-1
D gene: NA
V gene: TRBV19

CDR3 DNA: TGTGCCAGCAGCTTAGTCGGAGGGGGCGAGGATACGCAGTATTTT
CDR3 protein: CASSLVGGGEDTQYF
clone size: NA
J gene: TRBJ2-3
D gene: NA
V gene: TRBV7-2

CDR3 DNA: TGTGCCAGCAGCCAAGGCAGCTCTGGGGCCAACGTCCTGACTTTC
CDR3 protein: CASSQGSSGANVLTF
clone size: NA
J gene: TRBJ2-6
D gene: NA
V gene: TRBV14

CDR3 DNA: TGCGCCAGCAGCCAAGGTGATATCTCCTACGAGCAGTACTTC
CDR3 protein: CASSQGDISYEQYF
clone size: few
J gene: TRBJ2-7
D gene: NA
V gene: TRBV4-1

CDR3 DNA: TGTGCCAGCAGCTCCGGGGCGGATACGCAGTATTTT
CDR3 protein: CASSSGADTQYF
clone size: NA
J gene: TRBJ2-3
D gene: NA
V gene: TRBV5-4

CDR3 DNA: TGTGCCAGCAGTCTACGGCCTAGCGGGGGGACCTACGAGCAGTACTTC
CDR3 protein: CASSLRPSGGTYEQYF
clone size: NA
J gene: TRBJ2-7
D gene: TRBD2
V gene: TRBV28

CDR3 DNA: TGTGCCAGCAGAAAGCGGGGGGGCCGAAATACGCAGTATTTT
CDR3 protein: CASRKRGGRNTQYF
clone size: NA
J gene: TRBJ2-3
D gene: TRBD2
V gene: TRBV28

CDR3 DNA: TGTGCCTGGAGAGGTAGGGGCTCTGGAAACACCATATATTTT
CDR3 protein: CAWRGRGSGNTIYF
clone size: NA
J gene: TRBJ1-3
D gene: NA
V gene: TRBV30

CDR3 DNA: TGCGCCAGCAGCCAAGATCGTCGACAGGGCTCCTACAATGAGCAGTTCTTC
CDR3 protein: CASSQDRRQGSYNEQFF
clone size: NA
J gene: TRBJ2-1
D gene: TRBD1
V gene: TRBV4-1

CDR3 DNA: TGCAGCCCCATGGGCTACACCTTC
CDR3 protein: CSPMGYTF
clone size: NA
J gene: TRBJ1-2
D gene: NA
V gene: TRBV20-1

CDR3 DNA: TGTGCCAGCCATTTCGGGACTAGCGGGTACTACGAGCAGTACTTC
CDR3 protein: CASHFGTSGYYEQYF
clone size: NA
J gene: TRBJ2-7
D gene: TRBD2
V gene: TRBV11-2

CDR3 DNA: TGTGCCAGCAGCCAAGAAGCGACAGGGTGGGACATTCAGTACTTC
CDR3 protein: CASSQEATGWDIQYF
clone size: NA
J gene: TRBJ2-4
D gene: TRBD1
V gene: TRBV3-1/TRBV3-2

CDR3 DNA: TGTGCCAGCAGCTCCACAGATACGCAGTATTTT
CDR3 protein: CASSSTDTQYF
clone size: NA
J gene: TRBJ2-3
D gene: NA
V gene: TRBV28

CDR3 DNA: TGTGCCAGCTCACGGACAGGGCTGAACACCGGGGAGCTGTTTTTT
CDR3 protein: CASSRTGLNTGELFF
clone size: NA
J gene: TRBJ2-2
D gene: TRBD1
V gene: TRBV18